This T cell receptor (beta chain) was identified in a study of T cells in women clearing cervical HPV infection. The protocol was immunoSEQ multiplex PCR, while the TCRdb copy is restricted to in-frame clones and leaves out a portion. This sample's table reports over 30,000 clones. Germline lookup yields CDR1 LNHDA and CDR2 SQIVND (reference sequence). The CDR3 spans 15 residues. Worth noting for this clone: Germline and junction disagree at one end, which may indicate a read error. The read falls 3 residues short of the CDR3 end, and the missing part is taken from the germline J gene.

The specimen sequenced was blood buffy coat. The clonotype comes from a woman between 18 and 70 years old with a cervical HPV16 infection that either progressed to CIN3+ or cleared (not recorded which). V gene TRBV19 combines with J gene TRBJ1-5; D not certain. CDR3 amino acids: CASSIMAHSNRPQHF. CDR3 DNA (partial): TGTGCCAGTAGTATTATGGCTCATAGCAATCGGCCC.